This T cell receptor (beta chain) originates from a study of T cell responses to AZD1222 COVID-19 vaccine. Sequencing used immunoSEQ multiplex PCR; TCRdb keeps in-frame clones, though not all of them. The data contain 180,000 or so clones, around 94% of them singletons. Per the germline V gene, CDR1 is SEHNR and CDR2 is FQNEAQ (reference sequence). Trimming removed 5 bases at V and 1 base at J, with 17 bases between. The CDR3 runs to 16 residues. This sequence was found in an adult in good health. V is TRBV7-9 and J is TRBJ1-1, with a tentative D call TRBD1 (5 bases). The specimen was peripheral blood, collected on day 0 of AZD1222 vaccination. The CDR3: CASSQDRGMPNTEAFF. The CDR3, as DNA: TGTGCCAGCAGCCAAGACCGGGGGATGCCGAACACTGAAGCTTTCTTT.